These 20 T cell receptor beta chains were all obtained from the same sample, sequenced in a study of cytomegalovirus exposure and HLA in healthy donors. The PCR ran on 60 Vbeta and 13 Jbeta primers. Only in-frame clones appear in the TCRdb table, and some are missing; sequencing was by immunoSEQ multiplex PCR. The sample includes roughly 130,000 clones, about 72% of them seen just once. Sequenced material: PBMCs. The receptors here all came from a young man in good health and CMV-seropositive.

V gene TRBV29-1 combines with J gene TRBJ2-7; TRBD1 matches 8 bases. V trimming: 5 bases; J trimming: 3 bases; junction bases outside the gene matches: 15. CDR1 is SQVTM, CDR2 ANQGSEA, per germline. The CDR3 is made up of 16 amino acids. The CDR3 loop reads CSVRVTGAFLGYEQYF. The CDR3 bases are TGCAGCGTTAGGGTGACAGGGGCATTTCTCGGCTACGAGCAGTACTTC.

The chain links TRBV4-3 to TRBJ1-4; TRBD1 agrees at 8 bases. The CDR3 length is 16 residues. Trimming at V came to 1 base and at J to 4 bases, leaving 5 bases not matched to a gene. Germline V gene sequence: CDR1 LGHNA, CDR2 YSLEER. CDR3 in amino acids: CASSQGQGRGNEKLFF. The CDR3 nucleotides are TGCGCCAGCAGCCAAGGACAGGGGCGGGGTAATGAAAAACTGTTTTTT.

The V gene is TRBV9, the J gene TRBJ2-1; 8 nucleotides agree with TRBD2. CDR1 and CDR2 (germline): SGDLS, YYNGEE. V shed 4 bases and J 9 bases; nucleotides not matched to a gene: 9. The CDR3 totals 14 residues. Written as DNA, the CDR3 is TGTGCCAGCAGCTCGGGAGGGGGGCACACTGAGCAGTTCTTC. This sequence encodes CASSSGGGHTEQFF.

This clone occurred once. In DNA form, the CDR3 reads TGTGCCAGCAGCTTAGGGCAGGGTGTTGGCTCCTACAATGAGCAGTTCTTC. It encodes CASSLGQGVGSYNEQFF. The chain links TRBV7-2 to TRBJ2-1, with a tentative D call TRBD1 (5 bases). CDR3 size: 17 residues. V was shortened by 1 base and J by 0 bases, with 13 bases between the two germline ends. Germline CDR1 and CDR2: SGHTA and FQGNSA.

CDR3 region: CASRSLEGAPYGYTF. CDR3 nucleotides: TGTGCCAGCAGGTCCTTGGAGGGAGCCCCCTATGGCTACACCTTC. The rearrangement uses TRBV27 and TRBJ1-2, with D unclear. The germline CDR1 and CDR2 sequences are MNHEY and SMNVEV (reference sequence). This CDR3 has 15 amino acids. With 6 bases removed from V and 4 bases from J, the gap between germline ends came to 18 bases.

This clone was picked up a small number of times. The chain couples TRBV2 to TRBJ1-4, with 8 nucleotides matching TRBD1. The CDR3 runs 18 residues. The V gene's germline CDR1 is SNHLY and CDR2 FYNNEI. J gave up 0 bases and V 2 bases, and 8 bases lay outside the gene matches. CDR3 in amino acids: CASSEWVGQGPTNEKLFF. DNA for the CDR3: TGTGCCAGCAGTGAATGGGTTGGACAGGGTCCAACTAATGAAAAACTGTTTTTT.

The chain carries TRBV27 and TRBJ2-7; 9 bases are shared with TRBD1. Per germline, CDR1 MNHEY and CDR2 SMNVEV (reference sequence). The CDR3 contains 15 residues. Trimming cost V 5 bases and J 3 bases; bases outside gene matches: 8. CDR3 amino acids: CASSTIGTGFYEQYF. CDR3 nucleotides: TGTGCCAGCAGTACCATCGGGACAGGGTTCTACGAGCAGTACTTC.

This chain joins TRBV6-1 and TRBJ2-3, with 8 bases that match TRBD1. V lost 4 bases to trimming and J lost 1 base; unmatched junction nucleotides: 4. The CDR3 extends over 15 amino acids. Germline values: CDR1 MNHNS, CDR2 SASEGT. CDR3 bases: TGTGCCAGCAGTGTCGTGACAGGGGGCACAGATACGCAGTATTTT. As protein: CASSVVTGGTDTQYF.

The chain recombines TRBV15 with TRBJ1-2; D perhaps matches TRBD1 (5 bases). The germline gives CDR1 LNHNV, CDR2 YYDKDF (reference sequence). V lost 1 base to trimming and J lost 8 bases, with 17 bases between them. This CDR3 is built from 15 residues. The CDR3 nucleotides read TGTGCCACCAGCAGAGGATCAGGGTTACGCCGCGGCTACACCTTC. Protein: CATSRGSGLRRGYTF.

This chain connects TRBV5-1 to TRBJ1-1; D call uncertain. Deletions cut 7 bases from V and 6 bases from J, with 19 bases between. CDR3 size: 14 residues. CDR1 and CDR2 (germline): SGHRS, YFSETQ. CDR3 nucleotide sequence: TGCGCCAGCGGACGTTGGACGGGAGACGCTGAAGCTTTCTTT. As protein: CASGRWTGDAEAFF. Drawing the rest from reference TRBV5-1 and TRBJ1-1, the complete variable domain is KAGVTQTPRYLIKTRGQQVTLSCSPISGHRSVSWYQQTPGQGLQFLFEYFSETQRNKGNFPGRFSGRQFSNSRSEMNVSTLELGDSALYLCASGRWTGDAEAFFGQGTRLTVV.

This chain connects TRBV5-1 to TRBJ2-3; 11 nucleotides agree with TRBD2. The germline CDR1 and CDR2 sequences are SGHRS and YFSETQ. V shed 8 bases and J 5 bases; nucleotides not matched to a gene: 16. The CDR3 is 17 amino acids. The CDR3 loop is CASALARTSGYEDTQYF. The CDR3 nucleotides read TGCGCCAGTGCCTTGGCCCGGACTAGCGGGTATGAAGATACGCAGTATTTT.

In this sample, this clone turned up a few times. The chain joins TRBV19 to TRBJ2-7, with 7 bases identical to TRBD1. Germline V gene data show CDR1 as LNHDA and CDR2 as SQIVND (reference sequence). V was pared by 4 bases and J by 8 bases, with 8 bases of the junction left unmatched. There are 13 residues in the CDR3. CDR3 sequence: CASSTGTVSKQYF. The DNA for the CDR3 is TGTGCCAGTAGTACCGGGACAGTGAGTAAGCAGTACTTC.

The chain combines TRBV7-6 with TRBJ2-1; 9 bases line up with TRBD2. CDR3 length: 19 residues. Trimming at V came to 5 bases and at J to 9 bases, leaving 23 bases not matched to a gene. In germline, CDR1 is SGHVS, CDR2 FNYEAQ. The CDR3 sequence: CASSRTVGLPGLAPFEQFF. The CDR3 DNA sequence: TGTGCCAGCAGCCGCACCGTAGGTCTCCCGGGACTAGCACCATTTGAGCAGTTCTTC.

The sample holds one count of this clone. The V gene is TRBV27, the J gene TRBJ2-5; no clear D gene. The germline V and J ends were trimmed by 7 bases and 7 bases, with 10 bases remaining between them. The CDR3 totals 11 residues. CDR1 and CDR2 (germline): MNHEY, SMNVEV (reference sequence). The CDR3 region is CASTQLGTQYF. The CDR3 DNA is TGTGCCAGCACTCAGCTAGGGACCCAGTACTTC.

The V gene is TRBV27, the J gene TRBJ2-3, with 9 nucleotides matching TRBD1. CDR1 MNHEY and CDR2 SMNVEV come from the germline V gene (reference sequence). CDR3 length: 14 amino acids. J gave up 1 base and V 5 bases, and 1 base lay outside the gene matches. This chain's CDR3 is CASSRQGGTDTQYF. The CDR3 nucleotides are TGTGCCAGCAGTCGACAGGGGGGCACAGATACGCAGTATTTT.

Written as DNA, the CDR3 is TGTGCCAGCAGCACAGGGGGTTCTGGAAACACCATATATTTT. This translates into CASSTGGSGNTIYF. The chain carries TRBV6-1 and TRBJ1-3, with TRBD1 matching 8 bases. The V gene's germline CDR1 is MNHNS and CDR2 SASEGT. This CDR3 comprises 14 residues. Trimming took 6 bases from V and 1 from J; bases not matched to a gene: 2.

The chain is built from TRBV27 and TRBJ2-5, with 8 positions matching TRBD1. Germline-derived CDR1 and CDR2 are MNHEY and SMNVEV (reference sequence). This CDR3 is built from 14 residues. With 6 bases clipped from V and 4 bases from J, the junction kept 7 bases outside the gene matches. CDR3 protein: CASSRGQGGETQYF. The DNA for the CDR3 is TGTGCCAGCAGCCGCGGACAGGGCGGAGAGACCCAGTACTTC.

CDR3 nucleotides: TGCGCCAGCAGGCCCGCGGGAAGCACAGATACGCAGTATTTT. It specifies CASRPAGSTDTQYF. This chain connects TRBV5-1 to TRBJ2-3, with TRBD2 as a possible D gene (6 bases). Germline assignment: CDR1 SGHRS and CDR2 YFSETQ. The CDR3 length is 14 residues. V lost 5 bases and J 0 bases, leaving 10 bases between the germline ends.

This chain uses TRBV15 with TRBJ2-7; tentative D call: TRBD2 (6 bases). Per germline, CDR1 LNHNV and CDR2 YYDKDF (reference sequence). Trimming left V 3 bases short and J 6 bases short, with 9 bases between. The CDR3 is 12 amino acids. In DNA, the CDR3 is TGTGCCACCAGCAGTGGAGGGCCCGAGCAGTACTTC. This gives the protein CATSSGGPEQYF.

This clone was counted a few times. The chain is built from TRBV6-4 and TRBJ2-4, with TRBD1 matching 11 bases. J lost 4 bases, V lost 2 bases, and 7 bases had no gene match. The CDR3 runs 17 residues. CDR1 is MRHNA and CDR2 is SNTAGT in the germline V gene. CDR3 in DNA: TGTGCCAGCAGTGACAGGACAGGGGGCGCAACGAAAAACATTCAGTACTTC. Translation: CASSDRTGGATKNIQYF.